The rows below give T cell receptor beta chains drawn from one sample of a study of identical twins. TCRdb reprocessed the 5' RACE reads with MiXCR, giving one entry per CDR3 protein. The repertoire holds about 530,000 distinct CDR3 sequences, with 20% to 25% as singletons. The sample also formed part of further work on yellow fever vaccine responses in identical twins.

The sample comprised CD4+ T cells sorted from blood. These receptors came from a woman aged 18-29 years in good health. Both conserved end residues are part of each CDR3. Each record gives: J gene, V gene, CDR3 length, clone size, CDR3 protein. Clone size is shown for a subset of rows, as once, few, many or a class of expanded clone.

J gene: TRBJ2-6; V gene: TRBV27; CDR3 length: 13; clone size: NA; CDR3 protein: CASSRGWANVLTF
J gene: TRBJ2-5; V gene: TRBV27; CDR3 length: 15; clone size: NA; CDR3 protein: CASSLQGLPWETQYF
J gene: TRBJ2-7; V gene: TRBV12-3/TRBV12-4; CDR3 length: 16; clone size: NA; CDR3 protein: CASSFGGNWDRTEQYF
J gene: TRBJ1-6; V gene: TRBV6-1; CDR3 length: 14; clone size: NA; CDR3 protein: CASSEQQGATPLHF
J gene: TRBJ2-1; V gene: TRBV25-1; CDR3 length: 16; clone size: few; CDR3 protein: CASSPVGSSSYNEQFF
J gene: TRBJ2-6; V gene: TRBV11-1; CDR3 length: 20; clone size: few; CDR3 protein: CASSLVSWDGSLSGANVLTF
J gene: TRBJ2-1; V gene: TRBV9; CDR3 length: 14; clone size: NA; CDR3 protein: CASSVRDRGDEQFF
J gene: TRBJ1-2; V gene: TRBV9; CDR3 length: 15; clone size: few; CDR3 protein: CASSPQTGIRYGYTF
J gene: TRBJ2-5; V gene: TRBV7-9; CDR3 length: 15; clone size: few; CDR3 protein: CASSSVPGRQETQYF
J gene: TRBJ2-5; V gene: TRBV29-1; CDR3 length: 15; clone size: few; CDR3 protein: CSVESRTDRAETQYF
J gene: TRBJ2-1; V gene: TRBV20-1; CDR3 length: 16; clone size: once; CDR3 protein: CSAKWVLGDSYNEQFF
J gene: TRBJ2-7; V gene: TRBV7-9; CDR3 length: 14; clone size: few; CDR3 protein: CASSSRDRAHEQYF
J gene: TRBJ1-6; V gene: TRBV5-1; CDR3 length: 14; clone size: few; CDR3 protein: CASSLRTVNSPLHF
J gene: TRBJ2-3; V gene: TRBV5-1; CDR3 length: 16; clone size: NA; CDR3 protein: CASSLGLVPSTDTQYF
J gene: TRBJ2-1; V gene: TRBV20-1; CDR3 length: 17; clone size: NA; CDR3 protein: CSAPLGLLLNPSNEQFF
J gene: TRBJ1-2; V gene: TRBV28; CDR3 length: 15; clone size: few; CDR3 protein: CASNLGRRINYGYTF
J gene: TRBJ2-5; V gene: TRBV29-1; CDR3 length: 12; clone size: NA; CDR3 protein: CSAAGSEGTQYF
J gene: TRBJ2-5; V gene: TRBV12-3/TRBV12-4; CDR3 length: 14; clone size: NA; CDR3 protein: CASSSWGVKETQYF
J gene: TRBJ2-3; V gene: TRBV4-1; CDR3 length: 17; clone size: NA; CDR3 protein: CASSQAQSTGITDTQYF
J gene: TRBJ2-3; V gene: TRBV5-1; CDR3 length: 15; clone size: many; CDR3 protein: CASSLALANTDTQYF
J gene: TRBJ1-4; V gene: TRBV20-1; CDR3 length: 14; clone size: NA; CDR3 protein: CSARRQENNEKLFF
J gene: TRBJ1-1; V gene: TRBV6-1; CDR3 length: 14; clone size: NA; CDR3 protein: CASREDRAGTEAFF
J gene: TRBJ2-3; V gene: TRBV29-1; CDR3 length: 11; clone size: NA; CDR3 protein: CSVDLADTQYF